These 8 T cell receptor beta chains were all obtained from the same sample, sequenced in a study of tumor-infiltrating lymphocytes in primary liver carcinoma. The input was 400 to 500 ng total RNA; TCR beta cDNA was made from it with a constant-region primer. What produced the TCR beta libraries was three nested multiplex PCR rounds using slightly modified ARM-PCR. A C-beta reverse primer was combined with TRBV1-TRBV30 forward primers in the first two PCR rounds, and each round had approximately 10 cycles. A single record per CDR3 protein comes from TCRdb applying MiXCR to the multiplex PCR reads. The sample holds around 100,000 distinct CDR3 sequences, 69% seen once. Both RNA and DNA were isolated together from around 18-30 mg of bulk tissue that had not been sorted. Material: liver tumor tissue from sampling region 5. Subset meaning: tumor region T5, tumor centre. Receptors were obtained from a woman in her sixties or seventies with primary liver carcinoma and hepatitis B virus infection.

V usage is TRBV29-1 and J usage is TRBJ1-5, with TRBD1 as a possible D gene (5 bases). Per germline, CDR1 SQVTM and CDR2 ANQGSEA. V lost 4 bases and J 2 bases, leaving 15 bases between the germline ends. There are 15 residues in the CDR3. The CDR3 region is CSVVVRGTGNQPQHF. The CDR3 DNA is TGCAGCGTTGTCGTCCGGGGGACGGGCAATCAGCCCCAGCATTTT.

As for this clonotype: The junction departs from germline at one end; a sequencing error may be responsible. CDR3 bases: TGCAGCGTTGAAGGGGCTACGGGGGGACAAGAGACCCAGCACTTC. It specifies CSVEGATGGQETQHF. The V and J genes are TRBV29-1 and TRBJ2-5, with a possible D match to TRBD2 (7 bases). Per germline, CDR1 SQVTM and CDR2 ANQGSEA. This CDR3 is 15 amino acids long. The whole variable domain, remainder taken from reference TRBV29-1 and TRBJ2-5, is SAVISQKPSRDICQRGTSLTIQCQVDSQVTMMFWYRQQPGQSLTLIATANQGSEATYESGFVIDKFPISRPNLTFSTLTVSNMSPEDSSIYLCSVEGATGGQETQHFGPGTRLLVL.

The rearrangement uses TRBV28 and TRBJ1-2; D unresolved. The germline V gene encodes CDR1 MDHEN and CDR2 SYDVKM. The CDR3 is 14 residues long. V was pared by 1 base and J by 4 bases, with 10 bases between. CDR3 protein: CASSLYTQGYGYTF. The CDR3 coding sequence is TGTGCCAGCAGTTTATACACACAAGGCTATGGCTACACCTTC.

Turning to this clonotype: A much larger clone is a single base away; this may be a read error. The gene calls are TRBV7-9 and TRBJ2-5; D call uncertain. Germline CDR1 SEHNR, CDR2 FQNEAQ (reference sequence). The length of the CDR3 is 14 residues. The CDR3 sequence: CVSSDLADQETQYF. The CDR3, as DNA: TGTGTCAGCAGCGACCTGGCGGACCAAGAGACCCAGTACTTC.

The chain couples TRBV7-8 to TRBJ2-7, with D perhaps given as TRBD1 or TRBD2 (6 bases each). The CDR3 is 16 residues long. The ends were cut back, 1 base at V and 3 bases at J, with 16 bases in the middle. CDR1 is SGHVS, CDR2 FQNEAQ, per germline. CDR3 DNA sequence: TGTGCCAGCAGCTTAGAGGGGGGCGGGGCGGGCTACGAGCAGTACTTC. Amino acids: CASSLEGGGAGYEQYF.

The chain couples TRBV2 to TRBJ2-7; 9 positions agree with TRBD1. CDR3 length equals 14 residues. CDR1 is SNHLY and CDR2 is FYNNEI in the germline V gene. The V gene end was trimmed by 7 bases and the J gene end by 2 bases; junction bases not matched to a gene: 6. The CDR3 DNA reads TGTGCCAGCAATCGGGACAGGGTGACCTACGAGCAGTACTTC. Translation: CASNRDRVTYEQYF.

A word on this clonotype: One base away lies a much larger clone, so this may be a sequencing read error. The chain couples TRBV5-1 to TRBJ1-1; D is ambiguous. This CDR3 region has 15 residues. The germline gives CDR1 SGHRS, CDR2 YFSETQ. V was cut by 4 bases and J by 6 bases, with 19 bases left in between. This chain's CDR3 is CASSLYGWSDAEAFF. CDR3 sequence (DNA): TGCGCCAGCAGCCTGTACGGATGGTCCGACGCTGAAGCTTTCTTT.

This clonotype occurred many times. The V gene is TRBV28, the J gene TRBJ2-2; 11 bases agree with TRBD1. The CDR3 has 17 residues. Trimming at V came to 5 bases and at J to 4 bases, leaving 9 bases not matched to a gene. Germline-derived CDR1 and CDR2 are MDHEN and SYDVKM. The CDR3 region has the DNA TGTGCCAGCAGTCCCAACCCGGGACAGGGGGGCACCGGGGAGCTGTTTTTT. This translates into CASSPNPGQGGTGELFF. The whole variable domain, remainder taken from reference TRBV28 and TRBJ2-2, is DVKVTQSSRYLVKRTGEKVFLECVQDMDHENMFWYRQDPGLGLRLIYFSYDVKMKEKGDIPEGYSVSREKKERFSLILESASTNQTSMYLCASSPNPGQGGTGELFFGEGSRLTVL.